This T cell receptor (beta chain) stems from a study of PD-1 blockade in classical Hodgkin lymphoma (TCRdb year 2020). For context, the study as a whole: Nivolumab dosing was 3 mg/kg intravenously every 2 weeks, continuing until either disease progression or unacceptable toxicity. The study used TCR beta sequencing and CyTOF to define a peripheral blood immune signature of response to PD-1 blockade in classical Hodgkin lymphoma. Paper-wide results and their limitations: Baseline diversity similar to that of newly diagnosed patients was observed in trial patients achieving complete response, whereas significantly lower diversity was observed in partial responders and progressors. By C4D1, a significant rise was seen in CD4+ TCR diversity but not in CD8+ TCR diversity (p=0.0027 vs p=0.16), and the rise was most apparent among complete responders (p=0.02). Baseline TCR diversity was reported to be lower in newly diagnosed patients than in healthy donors and to be lower still in relapsed/refractory patients. Only a single clinical trial cohort was studied, and what caused the repertoire differences, possibly disease activity or prior therapy, remained undefined. Diversity was lower in patients who began nivolumab less than 1 year after ASCT, so these patients were left out of later analyses to avoid confounding by immune reconstitution.

Read against the paper, the sample's time point label means: cycle 1 day 1 (C1D1), immediately before nivolumab initiation. All trial patients had relapsed after autologous stem cell transplantation, with cohorts A, B and C differing in prior brentuximab vedotin exposure. A Miltenyi CD8+ T cell isolation kit was used for magnetic negative selection to purify CD8+ T cells from thawed PBMCs. The trial cohort comprised 60 or so patients with relapsed/refractory classical Hodgkin lymphoma whose best overall responses were complete response, partial response or progressive disease. Trial patients were treated with single-agent nivolumab in the multi-cohort phase II CheckMate 205 trial. An independent review committee assessed best overall response by applying the 2007 International Working Group response criteria. Trial PBMCs were collected immediately before nivolumab initiation (C1D1) and during therapy at cycle 2 day 1 and cycle 4 day 1. Peripheral blood was collected in 8 mL Vacutainer Cell Preparation Tubes, from which PBMCs were isolated by centrifugation and then cryopreserved. Purified CD4+ and CD8+ fractions were prepared only for cases with an additional available PBMC sample. Magnetically labelled cells were depleted on LS columns in a quadroMACS separator, and the flow-through was collected as the purified fraction.

The Qiagen DNeasy kit was used to extract genomic DNA both from unsorted PBMCs and from the negatively selected CD4+ and CD8+ fractions. Amplification of TCR beta CDR3 regions was done by immunoSEQ multiplex PCR with primers that anneal to V and J segments. Amplification bias was minimized using a synthetic immune receptor repertoire, and residual bias was removed computationally after sequencing. In the original analysis: Custom Python scripts were used to quantify repertoire diversity as the Shannon entropy index. Unsorted, CD4+ and CD8+ repertoires were analyzed separately, except for combined analyses in which CD4+ and CD8+ sequences were merged in silico. A clone was considered expanded if an increase in frequency of at least 2-fold after treatment relative to C1D1 was found, and a pseudocount of 0.5 was applied to clones undetected at baseline. Singleton clones were defined as clones with 0 or 1 copy at C1D1, and non-singleton clones were defined as clones with 2 or more copies. Clones expanded in unsorted samples were labelled as CD4+, CD8+ or unknown by matching protein sequences in sorted samples from the same patient. Wilcoxon tests were applied to paired samples to test diversity changes from C1D1 to C4D1. Held by TCRdb, this immuneACCESS table contains in-frame sequences only and omits some clones. Under half of the omission traces to an unresolved V gene where checked; the cause of the rest is unknown. V, J and clone size are those of that table, while D and trimming were read from the DNA. Here the sample has around 13,000 clones; more than 65% occur a single time. The ten largest clones take up roughly a quarter of the sample.

A remark on this clone: Its antigen is unknown. No much larger clone is present one base from it, and per-base qualities are unavailable.

The sequence was obtained from a human donor with classical Hodgkin lymphoma. This material consisted of CD8+ T cells from blood, taken at baseline.

The nucleotides read TGCAGCGTTGCGGGAGTTCGGGAGCTCAACTATGGCTACACCTTC. It is translated as CSVAGVRELNYGYTF. The chain uses TRBV29-1 and TRBJ1-2; the D gene lacks a confident call. The germline V gene specifies SQVTM as CDR1 and ANQGSEA as CDR2. The CDR3 contains 15 residues, cysteine and phenylalanine counted. Only the CDR3 portion is preserved as DNA: 45 bases, with reading frame beginning at the first base. A distance of 17 bases separates the germline ends of V and J, which lose 4 bases and 2 bases respectively. The full variable domain, with segments outside the CDR3 supplied by the reference TRBV29-1 and TRBJ1-2 proteins, appears as SAVISQKPSRDICQRGTSLTIQCQVDSQVTMMFWYRQQPGQSLTLIATANQGSEATYESGFVIDKFPISRPNLTFSTLTVSNMSPEDSSIYLCSVAGVRELNYGYTFGSGTRLTVV.